Below are 5 T cell receptor beta chains sequenced from a single sample in a study of blood T cells in healthy people across ages. For the second PCR, which ran for roughly 6 to 11 cycles, a sample-barcoded 5' primer and a J-beta primer mix were used. Using its own MiXCR run on the 5' RACE reads, TCRdb lists one record per CDR3 protein. The sample has around 1,500,000 distinct CDR3 sequences; roughly 28% are singletons. Sample: blood. These receptors were collected from a woman in her 30s in good health.

The chain joins TRBV4-1 to TRBJ2-7, with TRBD1 matching 11 bases. This CDR3 is 17 amino acids long. V lost 2 bases, J lost 6 bases, and 12 bases stayed unmatched. CDR1 is MGHRA, CDR2 YSYEKL, per germline. The CDR3 sequence: CASSQQQYRDRGSEQYF. The CDR3 nucleotides are TGCGCCAGCAGCCAACAACAATACCGGGACAGGGGGAGCGAGCAGTACTTC.

This clonotype appeared many times. This chain joins TRBV29-1 and TRBJ2-5; D unresolved. Germline-derived CDR1 and CDR2 are SQVTM and ANQGSEA. Trimming took 4 bases from V and 2 from J, leaving 8 bases between them. The CDR3 spans 12 residues. Written as DNA, the CDR3 is TGCAGCGTTGGCACTTTACAAGAGACCCAGTACTTC. Protein: CSVGTLQETQYF.

This clonotype appeared a few times. The chain carries TRBV3-1 and TRBJ2-1; D uncertain. CDR1 is LGHDT and CDR2 is YNNKEL in the germline V gene (reference sequence). V lost 4 bases and J 7 bases, leaving 23 bases between the germline ends. There are 17 residues in the CDR3. The CDR3 region is CASSPRRSLARVNEQFF. The CDR3 coding sequence is TGTGCCAGCAGCCCAAGGCGTTCGTTGGCTAGGGTTAATGAGCAGTTCTTC.

In nucleotides, the CDR3 is TGTGCCAGCAGCCAACCTGGGACTGATGTTAATGAGCAGTTCTTC. The encoded protein is CASSQPGTDVNEQFF. The chain couples TRBV3-1 to TRBJ2-1; D possibly corresponds to TRBD2 (6 bases). The germline V gene encodes CDR1 LGHDT and CDR2 YNNKEL (reference sequence). The length of the CDR3 is 15 residues. The V gene lost 2 bases and the J gene lost 7 bases, with 15 bases spanning the gap.

In this sample, this clonotype turned up a few times. This chain joins TRBV20-1 and TRBJ2-1; the match to TRBD2 covers 9 bases. There are 15 residues in the CDR3. In germline, CDR1 is DFQATT, CDR2 SNEGSKA (reference sequence). V shed 6 bases, J shed 5 bases, and the junction held 11 bases outside the gene matches. The CDR3 sequence is CSAAPGASGNNEQFF. As DNA, the CDR3 is TGCAGTGCAGCCCCGGGGGCTAGCGGGAACAATGAGCAGTTCTTC.